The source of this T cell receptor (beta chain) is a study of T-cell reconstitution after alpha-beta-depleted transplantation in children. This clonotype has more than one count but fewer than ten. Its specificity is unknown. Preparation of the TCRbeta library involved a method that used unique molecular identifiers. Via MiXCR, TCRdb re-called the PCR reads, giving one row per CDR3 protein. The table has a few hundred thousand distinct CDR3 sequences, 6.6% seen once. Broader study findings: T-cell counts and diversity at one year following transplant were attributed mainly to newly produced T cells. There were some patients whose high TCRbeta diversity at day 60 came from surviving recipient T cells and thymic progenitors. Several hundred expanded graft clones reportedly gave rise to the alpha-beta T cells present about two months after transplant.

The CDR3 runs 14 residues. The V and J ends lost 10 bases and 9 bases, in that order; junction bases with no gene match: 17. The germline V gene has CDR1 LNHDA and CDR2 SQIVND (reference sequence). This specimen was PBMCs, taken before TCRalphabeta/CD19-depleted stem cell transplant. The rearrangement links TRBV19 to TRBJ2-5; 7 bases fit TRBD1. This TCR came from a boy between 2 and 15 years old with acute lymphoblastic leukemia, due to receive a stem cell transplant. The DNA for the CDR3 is TGTGCCACCTCAAACGTTGGGGACAGCCGAGCCCAGTACTTC. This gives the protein CATSNVGDSRAQYF. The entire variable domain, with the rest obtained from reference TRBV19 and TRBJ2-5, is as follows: DGGITQSPKYLFRKEGQNVTLSCEQNLNHDAMYWYRQDPGQGLRLIYYSQIVNDFQKGDIAEGYSVSREKKESFPLTVTSAQKNPTAFYLCATSNVGDSRAQYFGPGTRLLVL.